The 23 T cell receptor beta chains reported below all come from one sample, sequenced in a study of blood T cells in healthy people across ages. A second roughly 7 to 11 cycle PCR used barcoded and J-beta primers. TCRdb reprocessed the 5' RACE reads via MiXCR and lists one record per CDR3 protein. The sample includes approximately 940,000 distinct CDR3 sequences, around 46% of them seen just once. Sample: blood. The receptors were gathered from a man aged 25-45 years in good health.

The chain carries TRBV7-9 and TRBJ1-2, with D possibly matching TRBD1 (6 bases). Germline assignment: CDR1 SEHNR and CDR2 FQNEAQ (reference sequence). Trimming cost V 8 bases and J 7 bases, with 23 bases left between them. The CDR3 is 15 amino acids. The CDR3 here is CASQGGIADSVGYTF. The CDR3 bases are TGTGCCAGCCAGGGAGGTATTGCGGACAGCGTTGGCTACACCTTC.

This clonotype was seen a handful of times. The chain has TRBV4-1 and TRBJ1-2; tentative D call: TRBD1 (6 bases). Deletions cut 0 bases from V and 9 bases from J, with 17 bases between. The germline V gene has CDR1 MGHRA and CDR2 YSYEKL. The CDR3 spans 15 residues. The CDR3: CASSQDAQGAYSYTF. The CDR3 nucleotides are TGCGCCAGCAGCCAAGATGCACAGGGAGCGTATAGCTACACCTTC.

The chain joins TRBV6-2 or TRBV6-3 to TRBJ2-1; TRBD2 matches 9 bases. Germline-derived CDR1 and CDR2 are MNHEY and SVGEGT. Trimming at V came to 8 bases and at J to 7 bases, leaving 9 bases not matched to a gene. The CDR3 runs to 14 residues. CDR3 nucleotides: TGTGCCAGCTCGCAGGCGGGGGGGCGGAATGAGCAGTTCTTC. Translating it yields CASSQAGGRNEQFF.

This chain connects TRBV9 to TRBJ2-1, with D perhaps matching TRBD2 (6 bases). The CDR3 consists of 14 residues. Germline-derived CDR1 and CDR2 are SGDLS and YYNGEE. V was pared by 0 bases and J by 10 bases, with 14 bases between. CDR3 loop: CASSVEVGGSEQFF. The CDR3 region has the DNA TGTGCCAGCAGCGTAGAGGTTGGGGGGTCGGAGCAGTTCTTC.

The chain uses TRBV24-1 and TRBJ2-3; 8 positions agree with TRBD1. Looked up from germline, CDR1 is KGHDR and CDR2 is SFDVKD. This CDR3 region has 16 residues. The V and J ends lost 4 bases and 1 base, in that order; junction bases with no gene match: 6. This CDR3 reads CATSDSGTGRTDTQYF. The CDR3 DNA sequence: TGTGCCACCAGTGACTCCGGGACAGGACGCACAGATACGCAGTATTTT.

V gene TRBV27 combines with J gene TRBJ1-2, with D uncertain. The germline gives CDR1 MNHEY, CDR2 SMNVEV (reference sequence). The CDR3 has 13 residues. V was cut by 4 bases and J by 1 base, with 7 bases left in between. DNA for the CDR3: TGTGCCAGCAGTTCAACTGATAACTATGGCTACACCTTC. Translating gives CASSSTDNYGYTF.

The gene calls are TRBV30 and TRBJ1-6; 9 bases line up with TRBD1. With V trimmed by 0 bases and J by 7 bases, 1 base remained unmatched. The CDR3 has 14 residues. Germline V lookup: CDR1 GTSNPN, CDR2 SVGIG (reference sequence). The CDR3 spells CAWSVGQGNSPLHF. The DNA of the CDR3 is TGTGCCTGGAGTGTGGGACAGGGAAATTCACCCCTCCACTTT.

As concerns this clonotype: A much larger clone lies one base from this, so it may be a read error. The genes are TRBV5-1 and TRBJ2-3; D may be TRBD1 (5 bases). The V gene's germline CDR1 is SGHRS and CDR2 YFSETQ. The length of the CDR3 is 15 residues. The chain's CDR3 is CAGSLARVSTDTQYF. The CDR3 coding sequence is TGCGCCGGCAGCTTGGCCAGGGTTAGCACAGATACGCAGTATTTT.

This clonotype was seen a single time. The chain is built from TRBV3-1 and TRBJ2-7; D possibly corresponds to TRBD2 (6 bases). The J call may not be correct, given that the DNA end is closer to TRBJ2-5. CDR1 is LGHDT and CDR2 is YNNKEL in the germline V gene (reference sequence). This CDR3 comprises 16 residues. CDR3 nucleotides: TGTGCCAGCAGCCAAGCCGGGACGGGGGACTTAGAGACCCAGTACTTC. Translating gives CASSQAGTGDLETQYF.

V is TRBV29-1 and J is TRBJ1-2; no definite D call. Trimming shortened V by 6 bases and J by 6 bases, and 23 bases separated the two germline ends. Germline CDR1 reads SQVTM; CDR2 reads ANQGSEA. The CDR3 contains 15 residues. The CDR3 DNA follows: TGCAGCGTAGAGGAATACACAGTCAGCTCAAATGGCTACACCTTC. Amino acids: CSVEEYTVSSNGYTF.

CDR3 region: CASSLQGAVHGYTF. As DNA, the CDR3 is TGTGCCAGCAGTTTACAGGGGGCAGTGCATGGCTACACCTTC. The chain recombines TRBV27 with TRBJ1-2; TRBD1 matches at 8 bases. The CDR3 has 14 amino acids. V shed 2 bases and J 6 bases; nucleotides not matched to a gene: 5. The germline V gene encodes CDR1 MNHEY and CDR2 SMNVEV (reference sequence).

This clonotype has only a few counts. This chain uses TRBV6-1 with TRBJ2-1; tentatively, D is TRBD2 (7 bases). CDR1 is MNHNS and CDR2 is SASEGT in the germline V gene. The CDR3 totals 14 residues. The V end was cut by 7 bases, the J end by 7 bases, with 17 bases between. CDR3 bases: TGTGCCAGCACTTGGGAGGGGGTTCGGAATGAGCAGTTCTTC. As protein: CASTWEGVRNEQFF.

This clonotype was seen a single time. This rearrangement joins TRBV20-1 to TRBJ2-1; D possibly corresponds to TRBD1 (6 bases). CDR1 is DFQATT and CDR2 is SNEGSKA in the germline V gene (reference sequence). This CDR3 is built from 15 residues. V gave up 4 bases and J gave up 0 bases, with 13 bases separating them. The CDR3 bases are TGCAGTGCTAAACCGACAGGCCTCTCCTACAATGAGCAGTTCTTC. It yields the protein CSAKPTGLSYNEQFF.

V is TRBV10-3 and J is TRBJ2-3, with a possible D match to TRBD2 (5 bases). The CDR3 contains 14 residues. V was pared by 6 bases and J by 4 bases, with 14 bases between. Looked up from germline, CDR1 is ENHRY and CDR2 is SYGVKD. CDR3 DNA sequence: TGTGCCATCAGGGAGACTACGCAGGCAGATACGCAGTATTTT. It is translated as CAIRETTQADTQYF.

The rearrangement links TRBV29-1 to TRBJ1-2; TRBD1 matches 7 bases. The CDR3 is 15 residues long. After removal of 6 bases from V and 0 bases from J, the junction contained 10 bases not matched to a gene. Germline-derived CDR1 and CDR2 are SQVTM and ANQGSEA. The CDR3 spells CSVVIPGTANYGYTF. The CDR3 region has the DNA TGCAGCGTAGTAATCCCCGGGACAGCTAACTATGGCTACACCTTC.

The chain's CDR3 is CASSQALGDYNEQFF. The CDR3 nucleotides read TGCGCCAGCAGCCAGGCCCTCGGGGACTACAATGAGCAGTTCTTC. The chain is built from TRBV4-1 and TRBJ2-1; D might be TRBD2 (5 bases). The germline CDR1 and CDR2 sequences are MGHRA and YSYEKL. The CDR3 totals 15 residues. Trimming removed 3 bases at V and 3 bases at J, with 12 bases between.

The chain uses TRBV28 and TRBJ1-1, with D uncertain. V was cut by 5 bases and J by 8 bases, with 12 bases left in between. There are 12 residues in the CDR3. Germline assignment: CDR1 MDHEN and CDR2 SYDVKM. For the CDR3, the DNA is TGTGCCAGCAGTCTCGGACTGAGAGAAGCTTTCTTT. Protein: CASSLGLREAFF.

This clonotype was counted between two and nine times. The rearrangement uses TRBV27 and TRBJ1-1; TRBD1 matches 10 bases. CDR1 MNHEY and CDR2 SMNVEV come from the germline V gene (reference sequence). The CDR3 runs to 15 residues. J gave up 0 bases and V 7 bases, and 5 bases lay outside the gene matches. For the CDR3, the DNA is TGTGCCAGCATTCTAGACAGGGGGCTGAACACTGAAGCTTTCTTT. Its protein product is CASILDRGLNTEAFF.

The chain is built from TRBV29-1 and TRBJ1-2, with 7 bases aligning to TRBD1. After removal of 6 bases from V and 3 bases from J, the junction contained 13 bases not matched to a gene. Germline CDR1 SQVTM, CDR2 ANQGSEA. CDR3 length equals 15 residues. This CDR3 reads CSVAGGRGSHYGYTF. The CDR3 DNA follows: TGCAGCGTCGCAGGGGGAAGGGGATCACACTATGGCTACACCTTC.

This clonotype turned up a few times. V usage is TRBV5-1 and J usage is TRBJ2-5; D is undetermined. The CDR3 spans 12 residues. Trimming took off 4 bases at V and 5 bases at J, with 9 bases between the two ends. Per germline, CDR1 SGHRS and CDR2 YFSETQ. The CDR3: CASSPPAETQYF. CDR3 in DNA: TGCGCCAGCAGCCCCCCAGCGGAGACCCAGTACTTC.

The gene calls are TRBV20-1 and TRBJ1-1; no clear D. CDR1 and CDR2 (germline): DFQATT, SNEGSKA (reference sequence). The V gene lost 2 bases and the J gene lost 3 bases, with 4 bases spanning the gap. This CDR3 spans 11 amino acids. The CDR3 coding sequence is TGCAGTGCTAGACTTGACACTGAAGCTTTCTTT. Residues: CSARLDTEAFF.

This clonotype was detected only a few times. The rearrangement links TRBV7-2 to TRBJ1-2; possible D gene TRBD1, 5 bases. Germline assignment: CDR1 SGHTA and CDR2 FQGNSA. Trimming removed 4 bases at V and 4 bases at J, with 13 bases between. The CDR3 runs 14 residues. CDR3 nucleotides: TGTGCCAGCAGCTCATCGACAGAAGCCTATGGCTACACCTTC. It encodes CASSSSTEAYGYTF.

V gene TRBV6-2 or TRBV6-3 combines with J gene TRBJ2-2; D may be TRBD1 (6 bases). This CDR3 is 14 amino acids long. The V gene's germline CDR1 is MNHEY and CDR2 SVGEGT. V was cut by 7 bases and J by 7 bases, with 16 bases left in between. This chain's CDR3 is CASTITGSRGELFF. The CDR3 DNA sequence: TGTGCCAGCACGATAACAGGGTCCCGCGGGGAGCTGTTTTTT.